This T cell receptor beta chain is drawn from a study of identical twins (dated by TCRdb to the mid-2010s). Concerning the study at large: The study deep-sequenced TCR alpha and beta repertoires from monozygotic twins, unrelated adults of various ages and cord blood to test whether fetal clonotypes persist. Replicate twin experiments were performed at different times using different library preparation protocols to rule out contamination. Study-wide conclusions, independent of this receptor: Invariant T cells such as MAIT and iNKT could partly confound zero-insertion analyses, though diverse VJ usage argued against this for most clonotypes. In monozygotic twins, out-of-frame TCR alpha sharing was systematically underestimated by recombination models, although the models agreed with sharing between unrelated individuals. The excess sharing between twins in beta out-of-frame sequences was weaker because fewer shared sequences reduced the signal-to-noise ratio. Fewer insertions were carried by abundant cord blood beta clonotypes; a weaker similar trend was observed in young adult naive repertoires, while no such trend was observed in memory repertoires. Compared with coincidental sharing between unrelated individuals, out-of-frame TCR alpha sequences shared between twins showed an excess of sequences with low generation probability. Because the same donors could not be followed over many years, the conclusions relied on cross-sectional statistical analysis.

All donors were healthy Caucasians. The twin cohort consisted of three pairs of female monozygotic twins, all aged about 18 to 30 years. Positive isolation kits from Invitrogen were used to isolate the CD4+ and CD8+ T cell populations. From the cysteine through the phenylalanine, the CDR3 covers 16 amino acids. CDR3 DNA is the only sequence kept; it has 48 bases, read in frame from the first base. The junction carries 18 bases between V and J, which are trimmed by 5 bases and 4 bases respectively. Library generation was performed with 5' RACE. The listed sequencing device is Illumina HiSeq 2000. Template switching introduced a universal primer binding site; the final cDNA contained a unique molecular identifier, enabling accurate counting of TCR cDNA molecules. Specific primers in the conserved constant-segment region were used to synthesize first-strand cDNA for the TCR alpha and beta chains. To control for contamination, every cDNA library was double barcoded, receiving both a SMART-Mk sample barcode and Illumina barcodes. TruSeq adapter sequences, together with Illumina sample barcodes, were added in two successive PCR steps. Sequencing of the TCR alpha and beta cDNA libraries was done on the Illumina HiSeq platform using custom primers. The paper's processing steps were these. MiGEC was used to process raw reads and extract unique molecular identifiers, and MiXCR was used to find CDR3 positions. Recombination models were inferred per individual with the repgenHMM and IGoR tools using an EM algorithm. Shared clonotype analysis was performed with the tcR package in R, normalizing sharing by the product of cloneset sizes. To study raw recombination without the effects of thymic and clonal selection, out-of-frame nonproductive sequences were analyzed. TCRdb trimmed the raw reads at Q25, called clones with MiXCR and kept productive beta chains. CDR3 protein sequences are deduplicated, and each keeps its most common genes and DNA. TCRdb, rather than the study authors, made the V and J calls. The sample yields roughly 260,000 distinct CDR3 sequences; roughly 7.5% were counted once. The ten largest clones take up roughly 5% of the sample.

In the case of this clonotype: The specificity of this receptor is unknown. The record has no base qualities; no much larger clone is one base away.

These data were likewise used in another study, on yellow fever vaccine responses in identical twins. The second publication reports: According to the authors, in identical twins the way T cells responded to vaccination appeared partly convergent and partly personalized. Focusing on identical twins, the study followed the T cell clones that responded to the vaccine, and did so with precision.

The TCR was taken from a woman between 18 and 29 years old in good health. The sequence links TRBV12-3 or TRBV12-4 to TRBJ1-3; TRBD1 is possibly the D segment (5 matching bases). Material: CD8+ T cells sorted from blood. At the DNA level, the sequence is TGTGCCAGCAGTCCCGCACTGACAGATCTCGGAAACACCATATATTTT. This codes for CASSPALTDLGNTIYF.